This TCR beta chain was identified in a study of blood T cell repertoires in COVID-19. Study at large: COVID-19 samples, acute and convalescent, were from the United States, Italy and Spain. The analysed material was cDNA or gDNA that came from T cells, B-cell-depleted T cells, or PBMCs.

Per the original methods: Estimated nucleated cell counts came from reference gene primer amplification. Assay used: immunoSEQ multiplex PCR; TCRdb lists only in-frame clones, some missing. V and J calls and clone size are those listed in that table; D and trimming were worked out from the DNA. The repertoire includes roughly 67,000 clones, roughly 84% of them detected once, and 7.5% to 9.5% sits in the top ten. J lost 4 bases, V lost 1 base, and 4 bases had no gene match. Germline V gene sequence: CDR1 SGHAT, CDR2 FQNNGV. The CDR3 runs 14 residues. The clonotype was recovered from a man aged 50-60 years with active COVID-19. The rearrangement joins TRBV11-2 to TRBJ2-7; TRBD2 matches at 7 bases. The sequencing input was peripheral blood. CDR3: CASSLVSGNYEQYF. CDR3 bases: TGTGCCAGCAGCTTAGTAAGCGGGAATTACGAGCAGTACTTC.